What follows are 2 T cell receptor beta chains derived from one specimen sequenced in a study of cytomegalovirus exposure and HLA in healthy donors (dated by TCRdb to about 2017). Library generation was performed with the immunoSEQ multiplex PCR assay. For the multiplex PCR, a mixture combining 60 forward primers for TCR Vbeta segments and 13 reverse primers for TCR Jbeta segments was used. TCRdb limited this immuneACCESS table to in-frame rearrangements with V and J called. A share of clones is missing; checked studies link under half to unresolved V genes, and the rest is unexplained. This sample gives 150,000 to 200,000 clones in total; approximately 71% of them show up just once. Jointly, the top ten make up around 8% of the sample. The specimen was PBMCs. All receptors derive from a woman aged 40 to 49 in good health and CMV-seropositive.

CDR3 in amino acids: CASSQEKTSGGQETQYF. CDR3 DNA: TGTGCCAGCAGCCAAGAAAAGACTAGCGGGGGACAAGAGACCCAGTACTTC. J is TRBJ2-5 and V is TRBV4-2, with 12 nucleotides matching TRBD2. The CDR3 totals 17 residues. Germline values: CDR1 LGHNA, CDR2 YNFKEQ. V lost 0 bases and J lost 2; bases outside the gene matches: 4.

V gene TRBV29-1 combines with J gene TRBJ1-6, with unresolved D. The CDR3 is 14 residues long. Germline CDR1 reads SQVTM; CDR2 reads ANQGSEA. Deletions cut 5 bases from V and 0 bases from J, with 8 bases between. The CDR3 coding sequence is TGCAGCGTTCGGCAGGACTCCTATAATTCACCCCTCCACTTT. It codes for CSVRQDSYNSPLHF. Full variable domain (rest looked up from reference TRBV29-1 and TRBJ1-6): SAVISQKPSRDICQRGTSLTIQCQVDSQVTMMFWYRQQPGQSLTLIATANQGSEATYESGFVIDKFPISRPNLTFSTLTVSNMSPEDSSIYLCSVRQDSYNSPLHFGNGTRLTVT.